Below are 13 T cell receptor beta chains sequenced from a single sample in a study of blood T cell repertoires in COVID-19. Clones were read by immunoSEQ multiplex PCR, and TCRdb kept only the in-frame ones, dropping some. The sample includes over 100,000 clones, 85% to 90% seen only once; the top ten take approximately 1.1%. The source material was peripheral blood. These receptors all come from a human donor in a cohort sampled during active COVID-19.

This clone was observed a single time. The chain is built from TRBV6-2 or TRBV6-3 and TRBJ1-3; possible D gene TRBD1, 5 bases. The CDR3 length is 16 residues. Trimming stripped 1 base from V and 1 base from J, with 11 bases between. Germline-derived CDR1 and CDR2 are MNHEY and SVGEGT. Here the CDR3 reads CASSYLGRESGNTIYF. Written as DNA, the CDR3 is TGTGCCAGCAGTTACTTGGGCAGGGAATCTGGAAACACCATATATTTT.

V is TRBV3-1 (or the pseudogene TRBV3-2) and J is TRBJ1-5; 9 positions agree with TRBD1. The CDR3 has 18 residues. J gave up 0 bases and V 2 bases, and 8 bases lay outside the gene matches. Germline CDR1 reads LGHDT; CDR2 reads YNNKEL (reference sequence). CDR3 loop: CASSQPRQGGNSNQPQHF. The CDR3 nucleotides are TGTGCCAGCAGCCAACCGAGACAGGGGGGAAATAGCAATCAGCCCCAGCATTTT.

Points on this clone: In the same sample, other DNA sequences code for this CDR3. The V and J genes are TRBV3-1 (or the pseudogene TRBV3-2) and TRBJ2-7; D remains ambiguous. The V and J ends lost 1 base and 1 base respectively, with 11 bases between them. Germline lookup yields CDR1 LGHDT and CDR2 YNNKEL (reference sequence). The CDR3 sequence is 15 residues long. This chain's CDR3 is CASSQGRLSSYEQYF. In DNA form, the CDR3 reads TGTGCCAGCAGCCAAGGCAGACTGTCTTCCTACGAGCAGTACTTC.

The chain uses TRBV7-2 and TRBJ1-1, with a tentative D call TRBD1 (5 bases). Germline loops: CDR1 SGHTA, CDR2 FQGNSA. V lost 5 bases to trimming and J lost 5 bases, with 18 bases between them. The CDR3 covers 15 residues. CDR3 amino acids: CASSPRGGVKTEAFF. CDR3 nucleotides: TGTGCCAGCAGCCCCCGGGGCGGGGTAAAGACTGAAGCTTTCTTT.

The chain is built from TRBV25-1 and TRBJ2-5; 7 bases are a match to TRBD2. CDR3 size: 14 residues. V lost 3 bases, J lost 11 bases, and 12 bases stayed unmatched. Germline V CDR1 and CDR2: MGHDK, SYGVNS. The CDR3 here is CASSEPGREYLQYF. The DNA for the CDR3 is TGTGCCAGCAGTGAGCCAGGGCGGGAGTATCTACAGTACTTC.

The rearrangement uses TRBV7-8 and TRBJ1-6; D is perhaps TRBD1 (5 bases). Germline values: CDR1 SGHVS, CDR2 FQNEAQ. Trimming left V 4 bases short and J 5 bases short, with 15 bases between. This CDR3 comprises 16 residues. The CDR3 region is CASSSIRGNHNSPLHF. CDR3 coding DNA: TGTGCCAGCAGCTCCATTAGGGGCAACCATAATTCACCCCTCCACTTT.

The V and J genes are TRBV3-1 (or the pseudogene TRBV3-2) and TRBJ2-5, with a possible D match to TRBD2 (5 bases). Germline CDR1 LGHDT, CDR2 YNNKEL (reference sequence). The CDR3 contains 14 residues. Trimming took 3 bases from V and 2 from J, leaving 10 bases between them. Here the CDR3 reads CASSQQRDQETQYF. CDR3 in DNA: TGTGCCAGCAGCCAGCAGAGGGATCAAGAGACCCAGTACTTC.

V and J are TRBV15 and TRBJ2-1, with a weak D call TRBD2 (6 bases). CDR1 and CDR2 from the germline V gene are LNHNV and YYDKDF (reference sequence). V was clipped by 1 base and J by 1 base, with 14 bases between them. The CDR3 is 17 residues long. DNA for the CDR3: TGTGCCACCAGCAGAGGGGAAACGGGACTTTCCTACAATGAGCAGTTCTTC. Translating it yields CATSRGETGLSYNEQFF. Full variable domain (outside the CDR3, taken from reference TRBV15 and TRBJ2-1): DAMVIQNPRYQVTQFGKPVTLSCSQTLNHNVMYWYQQKSSQAPKLLFHYYDKDFNNEADTPDNFQSRRPNTSFCFLDIRSPGLGDTAMYLCATSRGETGLSYNEQFFGPGTRLTVL.

V gene TRBV11-2 combines with J gene TRBJ2-7; 11 bases map to TRBD2. Germline assignment: CDR1 SGHAT and CDR2 FQNNGV. Losses at the gene ends were 0 bases for V and 1 base for J; bases not matched to a gene: 5. This CDR3 is 17 amino acids long. The CDR3 loop is CASSLDQGTSGSYEQYF. DNA for the CDR3: TGTGCCAGCAGCTTAGACCAAGGGACTAGCGGTTCCTACGAGCAGTACTTC.

V gene TRBV5-1 combines with J gene TRBJ2-3; 7 nucleotides align to TRBD2. Germline assignment: CDR1 SGHRS and CDR2 YFSETQ. V dropped 4 bases and J dropped 5; count of bases not matched to a gene: 10. This CDR3 spans 15 amino acids. CDR3 protein: CASSQAGLEGDTQYF. The CDR3, as DNA: TGCGCCAGCAGCCAAGCAGGACTAGAGGGAGATACGCAGTATTTT.

The chain has TRBV27 and TRBJ2-3; D not certain. Trimming removed 3 bases at V and 4 bases at J, with 35 bases between. The CDR3 length is 22 residues. Germline-derived CDR1 and CDR2 are MNHEY and SMNVEV (reference sequence). As DNA, the CDR3 is TGTGCCAGCAGTTTTTCGCGTGGGTTTTTGCTGGCCACTACGTTTGTTTCAGATACGCAGTATTTT. This gives the protein CASSFSRGFLLATTFVSDTQYF.

This sequence joins TRBV7-8 and TRBJ2-1; 9 positions agree with TRBD2. CDR1 is SGHVS, CDR2 FQNEAQ, per germline. The CDR3 runs 16 residues. V gave up 5 bases and J gave up 10 bases; unmatched junction bases: 15. CDR3 residues: CASSPMTSGLTWEQFF. In DNA form, the CDR3 reads TGTGCCAGCAGCCCTATGACTAGCGGCCTTACCTGGGAGCAGTTCTTC.

The chain carries TRBV3-1 (or the pseudogene TRBV3-2) and TRBJ2-7; 12 bases are shared with TRBD2. Trimming took 4 bases from V and 3 from J; bases not matched to a gene: 7. The V gene's germline CDR1 is LGHDT and CDR2 YNNKEL (reference sequence). The CDR3 length is 16 residues. The CDR3, as DNA: TGTGCCAGCAGCCCCCTCTCGACTAGCGGGGGCTACGAGCAGTACTTC. Amino acids: CASSPLSTSGGYEQYF.